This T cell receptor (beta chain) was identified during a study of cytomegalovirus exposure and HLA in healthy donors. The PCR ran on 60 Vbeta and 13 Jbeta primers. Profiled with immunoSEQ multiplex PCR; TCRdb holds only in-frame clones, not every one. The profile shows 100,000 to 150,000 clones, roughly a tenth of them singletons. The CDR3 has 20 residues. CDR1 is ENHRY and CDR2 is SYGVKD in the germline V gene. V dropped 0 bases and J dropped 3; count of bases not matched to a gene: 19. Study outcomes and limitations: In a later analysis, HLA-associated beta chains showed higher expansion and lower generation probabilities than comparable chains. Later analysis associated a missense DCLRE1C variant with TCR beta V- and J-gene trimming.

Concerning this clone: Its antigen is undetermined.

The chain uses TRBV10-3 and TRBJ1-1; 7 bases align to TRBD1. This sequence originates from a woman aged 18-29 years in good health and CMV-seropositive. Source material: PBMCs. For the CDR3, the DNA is TGTGCCATCAGTGAGTCGAGGCGGCCGATCGGCGACAGGGCACACACTGAAGCTTTCTTT. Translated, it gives CAISESRRPIGDRAHTEAFF.